This is a list of T cell receptor beta chains from one sample in a study of blood T cell dynamics during melanoma immunotherapy. Sequenced by immunoSEQ multiplex PCR; TCRdb stores in-frame clones only, minus some. This sample has approximately 13,000 clones; approximately 84% occur once, and the top ten carry more than 8.5%. Sequenced material: blood, taken from a patient treated with checkpoint blockade. The receptors here all came from a human donor with melanoma. Both conserved end residues are part of each CDR3. Each record gives: clone size, D gene, V gene, J gene, CDR3 DNA, CDR3 protein. The D gene is left open where the match is weak. A clone size is listed for some rows: how often the clone was seen (once, few, many), or a class if it is expanded.

size: -; D: -; V: TRBV19; J: TRBJ1-3; DNA: TGTGCCAGTAGTATGAAAGGGGGTTCGAAAGGAAACACCATATATTTT; CDR3: CASSMKGGSKGNTIYF
size: -; D: TRBD1; V: TRBV28; J: TRBJ1-5; DNA: TGTGCCAGCAGACGACAGGGTGGAAATCAGCCCCAGCATTTT; CDR3: CASRRQGGNQPQHF
size: -; D: TRBD2; V: TRBV10-3; J: TRBJ2-2; DNA: TGTGCCATTTCTAGGGGAGGGCCGGGCACCGGGGAGCTGTTTTTT; CDR3: CAISRGGPGTGELFF
size: -; D: -; V: TRBV11-2; J: TRBJ1-3; DNA: TGTGCCAGCAGCCCAGGGTCTGCAGGAAACACCATATATTTT; CDR3: CASSPGSAGNTIYF
size: once; D: TRBD2; V: TRBV9; J: TRBJ2-7; DNA: TGTGCCAGCAGCGTAGCTTCGAGCGGGGGGCATCCCTACGAGCAGTACTTC; CDR3: CASSVASSGGHPYEQYF
size: -; D: -; V: TRBV7-2; J: TRBJ1-4; DNA: TGTGCCAGCAGCAAGCAAGGGGGGAATGAAAAACTGTTTTTT; CDR3: CASSKQGGNEKLFF
size: -; D: TRBD2; V: TRBV29-1; J: TRBJ2-1; DNA: TGCAGCGGCCGGACTAGCGGGGGGGCTGAGCAGTTCTTC; CDR3: CSGRTSGGAEQFF
size: -; D: TRBD2; V: TRBV19; J: TRBJ2-2; DNA: TGTGCCAGTAGGATCGTAGCGGGGAGCACCGGGGAGCTGTTTTTT; CDR3: CASRIVAGSTGELFF
size: -; D: -; V: TRBV5-1; J: TRBJ2-5; DNA: TGCGCCAGCAGCAACTCGCTGCGATCGGGACAAGAGACCCAGTACTTC; CDR3: CASSNSLRSGQETQYF
size: -; D: -; V: TRBV27; J: TRBJ1-1; DNA: TGTGCCAGCAGTACGTACTCTCTATCTGAAGCTTTCTTT; CDR3: CASSTYSLSEAFF
size: few; D: -; V: TRBV7-6; J: TRBJ2-3; DNA: TGTGCCAGCAGCCTAGGAGGGGGGGCGACAGGAGATACGCAGTATTTT; CDR3: CASSLGGGATGDTQYF
size: -; D: TRBD2; V: TRBV5-5; J: TRBJ2-7; DNA: TGTGCCAGCAGCTTTACGGGGGGAAGGACCTACGAGCAGTACTTC; CDR3: CASSFTGGRTYEQYF
size: -; D: TRBD2; V: TRBV7-9; J: TRBJ2-2; DNA: TGTGCCAGCAGCCCTTTCCGGGGGGACACCGGGGAGCTGTTTTTT; CDR3: CASSPFRGDTGELFF
size: -; D: -; V: TRBV6-5; J: TRBJ1-6; DNA: TGTGCCAGCAGCAGGCGAGGGCAATCACCCCTCCACTTT; CDR3: CASSRRGQSPLHF
size: -; D: -; V: TRBV29-1; J: TRBJ2-5; DNA: TGCAGCGTTGAAAGGGGGAGAGGGGAGACCCAGTACTTC; CDR3: CSVERGRGETQYF
size: -; D: TRBD1; V: TRBV4-1; J: TRBJ2-7; DNA: TGCGCCAGCAGCCCGGGGACAGGGGGAAGGCAGTACTTC; CDR3: CASSPGTGGRQYF
size: -; D: -; V: TRBV5-4; J: TRBJ2-3; DNA: TGTGCCAGCAGCTCAAGCTTACGCACAGATACGCAGTATTTT; CDR3: CASSSSLRTDTQYF
size: once; D: -; V: TRBV5-6; J: TRBJ2-7; DNA: TGTGCCAGCACCGAGACCGGCAGGGACGAGCAGTACTTC; CDR3: CASTETGRDEQYF
size: -; D: TRBD1; V: TRBV2; J: TRBJ1-1; DNA: TGTGCCAGCAGTGAAGGCAGACAGGGGGCACGAGCTTTCTTT; CDR3: CASSEGRQGARAFF
size: -; D: TRBD1; V: TRBV6-1; J: TRBJ1-2; DNA: TGTGCCAGCTCCCTGGACAGGGGGCCTGGCTACACCTTC; CDR3: CASSLDRGPGYTF
size: -; D: TRBD2; V: TRBV30; J: TRBJ2-5; DNA: TGTGCCTGGAGTGGGATGGGAGGGAAACAAGAGACCCAGTACTTC; CDR3: CAWSGMGGKQETQYF
size: -; D: TRBD1; V: TRBV7-9; J: TRBJ2-7; DNA: TGTGCCAGCAGCGCCGGGACAGGGGGTCCCTACGAGCAGTACTTC; CDR3: CASSAGTGGPYEQYF
size: few; D: -; V: TRBV6-1; J: TRBJ1-5; DNA: TGTGCCAGCCAAGGGGAACAGTCTTATCAGCCCCAGCATTTT; CDR3: CASQGEQSYQPQHF
size: -; D: TRBD2; V: TRBV5-6; J: TRBJ2-3; DNA: TGTGCCAGCAGCACGTTCAGCGGGGGGGTTAGGACAGATACGCAGTATTTT; CDR3: CASSTFSGGVRTDTQYF
size: few; D: -; V: TRBV30; J: TRBJ1-6; DNA: TGTGCCTGGAGTGTACACCCGACCTATAATTCACCCCTCCACTTT; CDR3: CAWSVHPTYNSPLHF
size: -; D: -; V: TRBV19; J: TRBJ1-2; DNA: TGTGCCAGTACCCCGACCGGAGGTACCTATGGCTACACCTTC; CDR3: CASTPTGGTYGYTF
size: once; D: TRBD1; V: TRBV10-3; J: TRBJ1-1; DNA: TGTGCCATCAGTGGGAACAGGGGGACTGAAGCTTTCTTT; CDR3: CAISGNRGTEAFF
size: -; D: -; V: TRBV7-8; J: TRBJ2-7; DNA: TGTGCCAGCAGCCTACGCGTAGGGTCCTACGAGCAGTACTTC; CDR3: CASSLRVGSYEQYF
size: few; D: -; V: TRBV28; J: TRBJ2-7; DNA: TGTGCCAGCATAGGGGTCGGAAGGTTCAGTCCCTACGAGCAGTACTTC; CDR3: CASIGVGRFSPYEQYF
size: -; D: TRBD1; V: TRBV4-2; J: TRBJ1-1; DNA: TGTGCCAGCCGGAACCGGGACAGGGGGCTATCAGTTTCTGAAGCTTTCTTT; CDR3: CASRNRDRGLSVSEAFF
size: few; D: TRBD1; V: TRBV10-1; J: TRBJ1-3; DNA: TGCGCCAGCAGGTGGACAGGGGCTGGAAACACCATATATTTT; CDR3: CASRWTGAGNTIYF
size: once; D: -; V: TRBV7-2; J: TRBJ2-2; DNA: TGTGCCAGCAGCTACAGGATCGGTACCGGGGAGCTGTTTTTT; CDR3: CASSYRIGTGELFF
size: -; D: -; V: TRBV29-1; J: TRBJ1-1; DNA: TGCAGCGTTGAGGGTCGAATGAACACTGAAGCTTTCTTT; CDR3: CSVEGRMNTEAFF
size: -; D: -; V: TRBV4-2; J: TRBJ1-2; DNA: TGTGCCAGCAGCCAAGAAAGGGCGGGGACCCTCTATGGCTACACCTTC; CDR3: CASSQERAGTLYGYTF
size: -; D: -; V: TRBV19; J: TRBJ1-5; DNA: TGTGCCAGTAGTATGGGGGTACGGGGAGGTCAGCCCCAGCATTTT; CDR3: CASSMGVRGGQPQHF
size: -; D: -; V: TRBV19; J: TRBJ2-7; DNA: TGTGCCAGTGACGGGAGCAACGAGCAGTACTTC; CDR3: CASDGSNEQYF
size: -; D: TRBD2; V: TRBV27; J: TRBJ2-3; DNA: TGTGCCAGCAGTCTTCGGACTAGCGGGAGGGGTGATACGCAGTATTTT; CDR3: CASSLRTSGRGDTQYF
size: -; D: -; V: TRBV7-2; J: TRBJ2-2; DNA: TGTGCCAGCAGCTTAGCGCCCCAGACGAACACCGGGGAGCTGTTTTTT; CDR3: CASSLAPQTNTGELFF
size: once; D: -; V: TRBV11-2; J: TRBJ1-4; DNA: TGTGCCAGCAGCTTAACGGGCGAAAAACTGTTTTTT; CDR3: CASSLTGEKLFF
size: -; D: -; V: TRBV19; J: TRBJ1-3; DNA: TGTGCCAGTAGTACCCCGGGTCCAGGGGCCAACTCTGGAAACACCATATATTTT; CDR3: CASSTPGPGANSGNTIYF
size: -; D: -; V: TRBV10-3; J: TRBJ2-7; DNA: TGTGCCATCAGTGAGGTCCACGAGCAGTACTTC; CDR3: CAISEVHEQYF
size: -; D: TRBD1; V: TRBV5-1; J: TRBJ2-7; DNA: TGCGCCAGCAGCGCAGATATTAACAGGGGAAACGAGCAGTACTTC; CDR3: CASSADINRGNEQYF